This T cell receptor beta chain is drawn from a study of blood T cells in healthy people across ages. Study-level findings and limits: Measured against age, TCR beta diversity per million T cells decreased in a roughly linear manner.

This clonotype appeared many times. Its antigen remains unidentified. Primed by a sample-barcoded 5' primer and a J-beta primer mix, a second PCR proceeded for 7 to 11 cycles. Each cDNA molecule was tagged by a template-switch adaptor with 12 random nucleotides. TCRdb re-called the 5' RACE reads with MiXCR, one entry per CDR3 protein. The table lists 550,000 to 600,000 distinct CDR3 sequences, around 48% of them singletons, with about 26% in the top ten. Donor samples were obtained from healthy Caucasian individuals from Russia, aged about 6 to 95. CDR3 size: 17 residues. Looked up from germline, CDR1 is SEHNR and CDR2 is FQNEAQ (reference sequence). V gave up 2 bases and J gave up 6 bases; unmatched junction bases: 10.

Sequenced input: blood. The source is a man aged 80 or over in good health. This chain connects TRBV7-9 to TRBJ2-1, with TRBD1 matching over 10 bases. The CDR3 DNA reads as TGTGCCAGCAGCTTAATGTCCGGGACAGGGGAGCTCAATGAGCAGTTCTTC. Amino acids: CASSLMSGTGELNEQFF.